These 10 T cell receptor beta chains were sequenced from one sample in a study of regulatory T cells in long-lasting Graves disease. Time point in this sample: newly diagnosed GD, antithyroid drugs for less than 3 months. Making the TCR library involved RNA that had been extracted from PBMCs. Sequencing libraries for TCR beta were prepared with iRepertoire HTBI primers and Arm-PCR of CDR3 regions. TCRdb reprocessed the multiplex PCR reads via MiXCR and lists one record per CDR3 protein. The sample consists of a few hundred thousand distinct CDR3 sequences, 14% to 15% of them appearing once. These same data were also listed under a study on T cells in Graves' hyperthyroidism and ophthalmopathy.

Sequencing was performed on peripheral blood mononuclear cells (PBMCs), taken at new diagnosis, from a patient treated with antithyroid drugs. The receptors here all came from a woman aged 40 to 49 with Graves disease.

There are many counts of this clonotype. The V gene is TRBV28, the J gene TRBJ2-7; TRBD2 aligns across 7 bases. This CDR3 region has 14 residues. V was clipped by 3 bases and J by 3 bases; unmatched bases: 5. Per the germline V gene, CDR1 is MDHEN and CDR2 is SYDVKM. CDR3 DNA: TGTGCCAGCAGTTTCGTTGGCGGGAGCTACGAGCAGTACTTC. As protein: CASSFVGGSYEQYF. Drawing the rest from reference TRBV28 and TRBJ2-7, the complete variable domain is DVKVTQSSRYLVKRTGEKVFLECVQDMDHENMFWYRQDPGLGLRLIYFSYDVKMKEKGDIPEGYSVSREKKERFSLILESASTNQTSMYLCASSFVGGSYEQYFGPGTRLTVT.

This rearrangement joins TRBV10-3 to TRBJ2-7, with 11 bases lining up with TRBD2. Germline loops: CDR1 ENHRY, CDR2 SYGVKD. The J segment lost 5 bases and the V segment lost 8 bases, leaving 8 bases of the junction unmatched. The CDR3 extends over 14 amino acids. DNA for the CDR3: TGTGCCATCGGGAGTAGCGGGAGGGTAAACGAGCAGTACTTC. The encoded protein is CAIGSSGRVNEQYF.

This clonotype has only a few counts. The chain couples TRBV7-8 to TRBJ2-2; no clear D. V lost 1 base and J 6 bases, leaving 6 bases between the germline ends. This CDR3 is 13 amino acids long. Germline CDR1 and CDR2: SGHVS and FQNEAQ. The CDR3, as DNA: TGTGCCAGCAGCTTAGTCCGGCCCGGGGAGCTGTTTTTT. This codes for CASSLVRPGELFF.

This clonotype was seen repeatedly, ten times or more. V usage is TRBV28 and J usage is TRBJ2-3; 10 nucleotides agree with TRBD2. The germline CDR1 and CDR2 sequences are MDHEN and SYDVKM. The trim removed 5 bases at V and 5 bases at J, leaving 10 bases unmatched. This CDR3 is 16 amino acids long. Here the CDR3 reads CASSLEREGSVDTQYF. The CDR3 nucleotides read TGTGCCAGCAGTCTAGAGCGGGAGGGCTCGGTAGATACGCAGTATTTT.

The gene calls are TRBV29-1 and TRBJ2-3, with 7 bases fitting TRBD1. The CDR3 length is 13 residues. In germline, CDR1 is SQVTM, CDR2 ANQGSEA. J was trimmed by 1 base and V by 7 bases; bases with no gene match: 5. The CDR3 protein is CSAGDSRTDTQYF. CDR3 nucleotide sequence: TGCAGCGCCGGGGACAGCCGCACAGATACGCAGTATTTT.

In this sample, this clonotype turned up many times. This rearrangement joins TRBV6-2 or TRBV6-3 to TRBJ2-7; D call uncertain. The V end was cut by 8 bases, the J end by 5 bases, with 16 bases between. From germline, CDR1 is MNHEY and CDR2 SVGEGT. CDR3 length: 13 residues. This CDR3 is CASGIQFLNEQYF. The CDR3 nucleotides read TGTGCCAGCGGTATACAGTTTCTTAACGAGCAGTACTTC.

Of note for this clonotype: The missing conserved phenylalanine or tryptophan at the end of this CDR3 makes a read error likely. The chain is built from TRBV7-6 and TRBJ2-1; 8 bases align to TRBD2. This CDR3 contains 17 residues. Trimming removed 3 bases from V and 10 bases from J; junction bases left unmatched: 17. Germline V gene lookup returns CDR1 SGHVS and CDR2 FNYEAQ. The CDR3 is CASSFPSTSGGPREQFS. CDR3 in DNA: TGTGCCAGCAGCTTCCCGAGCACTAGCGGAGGGCCTCGGGAGCAGTTCTCC.

This clonotype has ten or more counts. The chain is built from TRBV12-5 and TRBJ2-1, with 11 bases lining up with TRBD2. Germline trimming cut 6 bases from V and 6 bases from J; bases unmatched to any gene: 7. Germline V lookup: CDR1 LGHNT, CDR2 FRNRAP. The CDR3 is made up of 15 amino acids. CDR3 bases: TGTGCTAGTGGCCGCACTAGCGGGAGTTTCAATGAGCAGTTCTTC. Its translation is CASGRTSGSFNEQFF.

The table lists this clonotype with many counts. The chain links TRBV4-3 to TRBJ2-5, with 7 bases identical to TRBD1. Unmatched junction bases numbered 14, after V lost 4 bases and J lost 9 bases. In germline, CDR1 is LGHNA, CDR2 YSLEER. The CDR3 runs to 15 residues. DNA of the CDR3: TGCGCCAGCAGCCCAGGGTCTGGGACAGTTCGGGCCCAGTACTTC. Residues: CASSPGSGTVRAQYF.

This clonotype was picked up many times. CDR3 nucleotide sequence: TGTGCCACCAGCAGGGACCCTACTTACGAGCAGTACTTC. It specifies CATSRDPTYEQYF. The chain is built from TRBV15 and TRBJ2-7; D gene ambiguous. Looked up from germline, CDR1 is LNHNV and CDR2 is YYDKDF (reference sequence). The CDR3 is made up of 13 amino acids. V was clipped by 3 bases and J by 4 bases, with 10 bases between them.